The next 4 T cell receptor beta chains were all read from a single sample in a study of T cells after yellow fever vaccination. From the 5' RACE reads, TCRdb called clonotypes with MiXCR, one entry per CDR3 protein. The table shows 80,000 to 100,000 distinct CDR3 sequences, with more than 7.5% occurring only once. Sequencing was performed on CD8+ T cells not binding an NS4B(214-222) dextramer, sorted from PBMCs, taken around 15 days after the first yellow fever vaccination. Receptor source: a man younger than 35 who received the YFV17D yellow fever vaccine.

This clonotype was detected many times. The chain combines TRBV6-1 with TRBJ2-1; 7 nucleotides agree with TRBD2. The CDR3 contains 14 residues. V lost 6 bases to trimming and J lost 2 bases; unmatched junction nucleotides: 4. CDR1 is MNHNS, CDR2 SASEGT, per germline. DNA of the CDR3: TGTGCCAGCAGGGGACTATCCCCCTACAATGAGCAGTTCTTC. It encodes CASRGLSPYNEQFF.

The chain links TRBV12-5 to TRBJ2-2; 7 bases match TRBD2. Trimming at V came to 8 bases and at J to 7 bases, leaving 13 bases not matched to a gene. Germline CDR1 is LGHNT and CDR2 is FRNRAP. This CDR3 has 15 residues. The CDR3 spells CASLPGTNWDGELFF. The DNA for the CDR3 is TGTGCTAGTCTCCCGGGGACTAACTGGGACGGGGAGCTGTTTTTT. The complete variable domain, with remaining parts taken from reference TRBV12-5 and TRBJ2-2, reads DARVTQTPRHKVTEMGQEVTMRCQPILGHNTVFWYRQTMMQGLELLAYFRNRAPLDDSGMPKDRFSAEMPDATLATLKIQPSEPRDSAVYFCASLPGTNWDGELFFGEGSRLTVL.

This chain connects TRBV9 to TRBJ2-2, with 12 bases identical to TRBD2. V dropped 4 bases and J dropped 6; count of bases not matched to a gene: 4. CDR3 length: 15 amino acids. Germline CDR1 is SGDLS and CDR2 is YYNGEE. CDR3 in DNA: TGTGCCAGCAGCCTAGCGGGGGGGCCAGCCGGGGAGCTGTTTTTT. As protein: CASSLAGGPAGELFF.

This clonotype was seen many times. This chain joins TRBV29-1 and TRBJ2-2, with D possibly matching TRBD1 (5 bases). The V and J ends lost 4 bases and 7 bases respectively, with 16 bases between them. The CDR3 has 14 residues. Per germline, CDR1 SQVTM and CDR2 ANQGSEA. CDR3 nucleotides: TGCAGCGTTGGCCCGGCAGGGTGGGGCGGGGAGCTGTTTTTT. Its translation: CSVGPAGWGGELFF.